The source of this T cell receptor beta chain is a study of identical twins. Germline V gene data show CDR1 as SGHRS and CDR2 as YFSETQ. The V segment lost 4 bases and the J segment 5 bases; nucleotides outside the gene matches: 9. This CDR3 has 15 amino acids. Each CDR3 protein is one row after TCRdb ran MiXCR on the 5' RACE reads. The sample has fewer than 900,000 distinct CDR3 sequences, 20% to 25% seen once. This sample also appeared in a second study, on T cells expressing NK-cell markers.

This clonotype originated in a woman aged 18 to 35 in good health. The sequenced material came from PBMCs. V is TRBV5-1 and J is TRBJ2-3; 8 bases agree with TRBD2. For the CDR3, the DNA is TGCGCCAGCAGCGCGCCGGGACTAGTCATAGATACGCAGTATTTT. This gives the protein CASSAPGLVIDTQYF.